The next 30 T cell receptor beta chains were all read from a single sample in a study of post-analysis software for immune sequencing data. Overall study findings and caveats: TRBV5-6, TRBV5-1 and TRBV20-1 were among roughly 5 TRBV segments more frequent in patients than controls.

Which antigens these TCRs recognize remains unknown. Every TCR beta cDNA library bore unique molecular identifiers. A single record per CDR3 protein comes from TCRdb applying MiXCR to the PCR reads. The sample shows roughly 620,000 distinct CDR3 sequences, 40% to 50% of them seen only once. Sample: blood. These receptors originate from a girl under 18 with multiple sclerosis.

The CDR3 coding sequence is TGTGCCACCAGCAGAGATAGGGGAACTGAAGCTTTCTTT. This codes for CATSRDRGTEAFF. This chain connects TRBV15 to TRBJ1-1; possible D gene TRBD1, 5 bases. Looked up from germline, CDR1 is LNHNV and CDR2 is YYDKDF (reference sequence). V lost 0 bases and J lost 5, with 7 bases in between. This CDR3 comprises 13 residues. The full variable domain, with the rest looked up from reference TRBV15 and TRBJ1-1, is DAMVIQNPRYQVTQFGKPVTLSCSQTLNHNVMYWYQQKSSQAPKLLFHYYDKDFNNEADTPDNFQSRRPNTSFCFLDIRSPGLGDTAMYLCATSRDRGTEAFFGQGTRLTVV.

The CDR3 DNA reads TGTGCCAGCAGCGATGGGACAGCCTACGAGCAGTACTTC. Its translation is CASSDGTAYEQYF. J is TRBJ2-7 and V is TRBV25-1; TRBD1 agrees at 7 bases. The germline V gene has CDR1 MGHDK and CDR2 SYGVNS. The J segment lost 2 bases and the V segment lost 6 bases, leaving 4 bases of the junction unmatched. CDR3 length equals 13 residues.

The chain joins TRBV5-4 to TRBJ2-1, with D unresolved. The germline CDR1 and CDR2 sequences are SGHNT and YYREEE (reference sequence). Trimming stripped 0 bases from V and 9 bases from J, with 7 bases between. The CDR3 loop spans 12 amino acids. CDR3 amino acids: CASSLDYAEQFF. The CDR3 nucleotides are TGTGCCAGCAGCTTGGACTATGCTGAGCAGTTCTTC.

The CDR3 sequence: CSAPERGPFYTF. The CDR3 nucleotides are TGCAGTGCCCCCGAGAGGGGGCCCTTCTACACCTTC. This chain uses TRBV20-1 with TRBJ1-2; 7 nucleotides agree with TRBD1. Germline lookup yields CDR1 DFQATT and CDR2 SNEGSKA (reference sequence). Trimming at V came to 6 bases and at J to 10 bases, leaving 11 bases not matched to a gene. This CDR3 has 12 amino acids.

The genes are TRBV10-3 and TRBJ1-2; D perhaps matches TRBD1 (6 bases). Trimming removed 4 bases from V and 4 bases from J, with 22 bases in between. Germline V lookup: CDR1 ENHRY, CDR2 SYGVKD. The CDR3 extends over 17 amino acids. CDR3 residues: CAISAPGTQGLGYGYTF. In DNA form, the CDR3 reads TGTGCCATCAGTGCCCCGGGGACACAAGGTTTAGGCTATGGCTACACCTTC.

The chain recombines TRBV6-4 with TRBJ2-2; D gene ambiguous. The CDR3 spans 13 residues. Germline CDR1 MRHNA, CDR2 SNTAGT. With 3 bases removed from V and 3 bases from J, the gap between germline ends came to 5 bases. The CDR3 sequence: CASSETDTGELFF. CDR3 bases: TGTGCCAGCAGTGAAACGGACACCGGGGAGCTGTTTTTT.

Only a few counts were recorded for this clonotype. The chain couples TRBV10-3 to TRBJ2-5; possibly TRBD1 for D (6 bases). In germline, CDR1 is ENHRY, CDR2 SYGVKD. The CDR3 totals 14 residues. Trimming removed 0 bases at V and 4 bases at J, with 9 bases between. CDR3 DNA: TGTGCCATCAGTGAGTCTTGGGGGCGAGAGACCCAGTACTTC. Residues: CAISESWGRETQYF.

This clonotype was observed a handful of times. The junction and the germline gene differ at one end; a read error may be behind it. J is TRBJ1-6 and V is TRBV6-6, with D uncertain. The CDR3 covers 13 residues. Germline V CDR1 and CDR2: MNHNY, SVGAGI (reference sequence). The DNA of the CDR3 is TGTGCCGGCAGCAGATCCTATAATTCACCCCTCCACTTT. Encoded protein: CAGSRSYNSPLHF.

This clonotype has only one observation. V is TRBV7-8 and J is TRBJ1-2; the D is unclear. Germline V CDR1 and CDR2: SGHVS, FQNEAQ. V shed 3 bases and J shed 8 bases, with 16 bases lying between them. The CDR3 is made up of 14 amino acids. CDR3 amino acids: CASSLFTEAGGYTF. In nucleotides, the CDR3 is TGTGCCAGCAGCTTGTTTACGGAGGCCGGGGGCTACACCTTC.

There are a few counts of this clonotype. The CDR3 DNA is TGTGCCAGCAGCTTTCGGGCCATTGAAGGCTACACCTTC. The encoded protein is CASSFRAIEGYTF. The chain links TRBV3-1 to TRBJ1-2; D is ambiguous. Germline CDR1 reads LGHDT; CDR2 reads YNNKEL (reference sequence). This CDR3 is built from 13 residues. The V gene lost 5 bases and the J gene lost 8 bases, with 15 bases spanning the gap.

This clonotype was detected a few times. CDR3 DNA sequence: TGTGCCAGCAGCCCCCAGGGACTAGACTACGAGCAGTACTTC. This codes for CASSPQGLDYEQYF. The chain uses TRBV5-6 and TRBJ2-7; TRBD2 matches 8 bases. This CDR3 is 14 amino acids long. Germline CDR1 SGHDT, CDR2 YYEEEE. Trimming cost V 4 bases and J 3 bases; bases outside gene matches: 6.

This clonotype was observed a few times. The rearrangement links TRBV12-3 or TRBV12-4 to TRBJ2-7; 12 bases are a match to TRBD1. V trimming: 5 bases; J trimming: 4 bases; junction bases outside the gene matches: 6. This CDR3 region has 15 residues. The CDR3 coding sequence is TGTGCCAGCAGTCCCCGGGACAGGGGGCGATACGAGCAGTACTTC. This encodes CASSPRDRGRYEQYF.

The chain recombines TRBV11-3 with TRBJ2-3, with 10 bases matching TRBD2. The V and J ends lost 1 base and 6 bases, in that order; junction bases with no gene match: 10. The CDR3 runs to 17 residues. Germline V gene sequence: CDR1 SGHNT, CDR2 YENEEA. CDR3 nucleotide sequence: TGTGCCAGCAGCTTAGTATCCCTAGCGGGAGTTGGGGATACGCAGTATTTT. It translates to CASSLVSLAGVGDTQYF.

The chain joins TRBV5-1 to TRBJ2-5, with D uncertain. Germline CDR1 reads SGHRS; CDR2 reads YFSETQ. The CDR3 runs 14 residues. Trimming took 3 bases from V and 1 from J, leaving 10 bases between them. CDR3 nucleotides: TGCGCCAGCAGCTCGCCCCTAGTCCAAGAGACCCAGTACTTC. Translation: CASSSPLVQETQYF. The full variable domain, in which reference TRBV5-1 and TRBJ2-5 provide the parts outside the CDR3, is KAGVTQTPRYLIKTRGQQVTLSCSPISGHRSVSWYQQTPGQGLQFLFEYFSETQRNKGNFPGRFSGRQFSNSRSEMNVSTLELGDSALYLCASSSPLVQETQYFGPGTRLLVL.

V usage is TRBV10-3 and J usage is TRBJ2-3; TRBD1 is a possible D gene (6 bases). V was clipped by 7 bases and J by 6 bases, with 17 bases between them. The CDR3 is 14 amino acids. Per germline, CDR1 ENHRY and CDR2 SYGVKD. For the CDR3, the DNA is TGTGCCATCACCCCGGACAGCTTCAGGGATACGCAGTATTTT. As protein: CAITPDSFRDTQYF.

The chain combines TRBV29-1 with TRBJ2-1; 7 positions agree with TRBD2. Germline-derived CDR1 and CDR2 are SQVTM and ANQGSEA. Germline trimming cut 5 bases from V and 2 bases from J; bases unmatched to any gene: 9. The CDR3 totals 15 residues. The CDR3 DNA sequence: TGCAGCGTTTTCCTTAGCGGGCTTCCCTACAATGAGCAGTTCTTC. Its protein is CSVFLSGLPYNEQFF.

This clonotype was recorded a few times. Here the CDR3 reads CSAPTSGASYEQYF. DNA of the CDR3: TGCAGTGCTCCTACTAGCGGGGCCTCCTACGAGCAGTACTTC. This rearrangement joins TRBV20-1 to TRBJ2-7; 10 bases are shared with TRBD2. CDR1 is DFQATT, CDR2 SNEGSKA, per germline (reference sequence). V lost 5 bases, J lost 0 bases, and 4 bases stayed unmatched. This CDR3 contains 14 residues.

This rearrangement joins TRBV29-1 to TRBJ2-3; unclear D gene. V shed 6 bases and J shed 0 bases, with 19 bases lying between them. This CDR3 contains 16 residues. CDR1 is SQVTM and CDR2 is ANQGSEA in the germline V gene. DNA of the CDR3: TGCAGCGTCTCCCTGACCGGACCTAGGAGCACAGATACGCAGTATTTT. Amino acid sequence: CSVSLTGPRSTDTQYF.

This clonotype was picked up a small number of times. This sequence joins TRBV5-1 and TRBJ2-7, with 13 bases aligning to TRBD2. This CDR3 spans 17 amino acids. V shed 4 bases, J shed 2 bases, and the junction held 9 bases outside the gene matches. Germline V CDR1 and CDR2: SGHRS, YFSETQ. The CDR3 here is CASSTGLAGVITYEQYF. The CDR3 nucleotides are TGCGCCAGCAGCACCGGACTAGCGGGAGTTATCACCTACGAGCAGTACTTC.

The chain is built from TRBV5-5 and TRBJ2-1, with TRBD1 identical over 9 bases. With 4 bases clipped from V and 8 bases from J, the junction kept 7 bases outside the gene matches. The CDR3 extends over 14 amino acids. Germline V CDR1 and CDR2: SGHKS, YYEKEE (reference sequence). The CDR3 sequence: CASSTAQGAYEQFF. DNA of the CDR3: TGTGCCAGCAGCACAGCACAGGGGGCCTATGAGCAGTTCTTC. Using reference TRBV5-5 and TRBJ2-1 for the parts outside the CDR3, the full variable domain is DAGVTQSPTHLIKTRGQQVTLRCSPISGHKSVSWYQQVLGQGPQFIFQYYEKEERGRGNFPDRFSARQFPNYSSELNVNALLLGDSALYLCASSTAQGAYEQFFGPGTRLTVL.

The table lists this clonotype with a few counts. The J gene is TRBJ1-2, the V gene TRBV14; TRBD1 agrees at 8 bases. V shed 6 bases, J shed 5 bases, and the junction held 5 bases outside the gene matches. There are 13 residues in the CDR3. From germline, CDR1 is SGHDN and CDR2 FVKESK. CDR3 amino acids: CASRMTGEYGYTF. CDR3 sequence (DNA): TGTGCCAGCAGGATGACAGGGGAATATGGCTACACCTTC.

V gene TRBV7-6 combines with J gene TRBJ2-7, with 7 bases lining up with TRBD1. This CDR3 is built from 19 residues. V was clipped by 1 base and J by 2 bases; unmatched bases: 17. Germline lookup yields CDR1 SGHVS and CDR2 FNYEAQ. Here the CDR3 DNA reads TGTGCCAGCAGCTTAGATTCCACTCGCTACGGGACAGCGGCCTACGAGCAGTACTTC. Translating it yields CASSLDSTRYGTAAYEQYF.

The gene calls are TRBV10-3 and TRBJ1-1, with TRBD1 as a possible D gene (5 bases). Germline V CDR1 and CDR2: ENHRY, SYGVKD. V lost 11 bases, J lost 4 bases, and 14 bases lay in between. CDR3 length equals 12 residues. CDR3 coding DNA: TGTGCCGCCCGGGGCGAGGGCACTGAAGCTTTCTTT. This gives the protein CAARGEGTEAFF.

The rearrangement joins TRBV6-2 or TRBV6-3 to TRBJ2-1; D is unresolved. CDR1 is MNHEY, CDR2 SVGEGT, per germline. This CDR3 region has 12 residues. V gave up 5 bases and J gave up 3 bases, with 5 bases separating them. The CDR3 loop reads CASSRRYNEQFF. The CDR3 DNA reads TGTGCCAGCAGTCGCCGCTACAATGAGCAGTTCTTC.

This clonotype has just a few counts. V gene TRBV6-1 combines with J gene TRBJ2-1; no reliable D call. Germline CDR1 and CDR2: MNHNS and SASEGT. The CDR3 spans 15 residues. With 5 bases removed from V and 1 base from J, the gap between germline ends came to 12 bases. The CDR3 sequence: CASSIQEASYNEQFF. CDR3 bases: TGTGCCAGCAGTATACAAGAGGCGTCCTACAATGAGCAGTTCTTC.

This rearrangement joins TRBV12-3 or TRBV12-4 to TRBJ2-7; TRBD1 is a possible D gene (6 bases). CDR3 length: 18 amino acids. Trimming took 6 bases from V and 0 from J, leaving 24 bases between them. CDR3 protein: CASSRTADLPRSSYEQYF. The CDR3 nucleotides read TGTGCCAGCAGCCGGACAGCTGACCTCCCACGAAGCTCCTACGAGCAGTACTTC.

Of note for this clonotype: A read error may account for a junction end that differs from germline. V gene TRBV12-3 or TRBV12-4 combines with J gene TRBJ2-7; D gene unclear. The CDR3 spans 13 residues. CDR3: CTSSPLNRYEQYF. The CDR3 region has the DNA TGTACCAGCAGTCCCTTAAACCGCTACGAGCAGTACTTC.

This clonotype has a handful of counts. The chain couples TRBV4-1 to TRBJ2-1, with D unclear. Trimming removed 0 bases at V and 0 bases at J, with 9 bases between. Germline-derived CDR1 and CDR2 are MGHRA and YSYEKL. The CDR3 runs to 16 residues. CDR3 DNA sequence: TGCGCCAGCAGCCAAGATCGGGCGGACTCCTACAATGAGCAGTTCTTC. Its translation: CASSQDRADSYNEQFF.

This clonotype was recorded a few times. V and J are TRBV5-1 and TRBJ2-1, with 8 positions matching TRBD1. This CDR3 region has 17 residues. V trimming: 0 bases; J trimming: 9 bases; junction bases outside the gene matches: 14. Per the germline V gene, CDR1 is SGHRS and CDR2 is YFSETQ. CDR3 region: CASSLALGAGGASEQFF. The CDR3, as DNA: TGCGCCAGCAGCTTGGCTCTGGGGGCAGGGGGCGCGAGTGAGCAGTTCTTC.

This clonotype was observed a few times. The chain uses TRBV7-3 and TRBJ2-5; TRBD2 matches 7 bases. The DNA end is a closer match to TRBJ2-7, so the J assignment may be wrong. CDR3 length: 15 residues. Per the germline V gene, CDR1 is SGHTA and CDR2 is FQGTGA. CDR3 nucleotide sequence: TGTGCCAGCAGCTTAGGGGGGGACTTATCCTACGAGCAGTACTTC. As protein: CASSLGGDLSYEQYF.